This T cell receptor (beta chain) came from a study of T cell responses to AZD1222 COVID-19 vaccine. Study at large: The study pooled second doses at about 4 or about 12 weeks.

This table comes from immunoSEQ multiplex PCR, and its TCRdb copy is limited to in-frame clones, with some not included. The table lists 150,000 to 200,000 clones, about 85% of them singletons. The CDR3 is made up of 17 amino acids. The V end lost 4 bases, the J end lost 8 bases, and 24 bases lay between the germline ends. Germline CDR1 and CDR2: KGHSH and LQKENI. This clonotype originated in an adult in good health. The sequencing here drew on peripheral blood, taken on day 0 of AZD1222 vaccination. V usage is TRBV18 and J usage is TRBJ2-1, with D tentatively TRBD1 (5 bases). In DNA form, the CDR3 reads TGTGCCAGCTCACGACGGCTAGGGGCAGATGTTCACGATGAGCAGTTCTTC. It translates to CASSRRLGADVHDEQFF.